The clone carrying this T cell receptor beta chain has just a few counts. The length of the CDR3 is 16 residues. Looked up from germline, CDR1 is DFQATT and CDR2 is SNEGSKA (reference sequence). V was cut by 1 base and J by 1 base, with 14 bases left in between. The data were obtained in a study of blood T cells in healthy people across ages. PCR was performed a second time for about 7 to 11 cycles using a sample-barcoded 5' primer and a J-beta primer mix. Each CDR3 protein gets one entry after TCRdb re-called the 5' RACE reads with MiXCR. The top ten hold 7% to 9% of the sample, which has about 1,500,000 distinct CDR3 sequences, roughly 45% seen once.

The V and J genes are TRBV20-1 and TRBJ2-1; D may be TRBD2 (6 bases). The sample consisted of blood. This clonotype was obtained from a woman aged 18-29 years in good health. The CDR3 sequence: CSARGVPGLSYNEQFF. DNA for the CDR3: TGCAGTGCTAGAGGGGTCCCGGGACTGTCCTACAATGAGCAGTTCTTC.